This entry lists 14 T cell receptor beta chains sequenced from one sample in a study of blood T cell repertoires in COVID-19. Measured with immunoSEQ multiplex PCR; TCRdb has only the in-frame clones, and not every one. The data hold approximately 100,000 clones, with approximately 84% observed a single time. Sequencing was performed on peripheral blood. The receptors come from a human donor in a cohort sampled during active COVID-19.

The J gene is TRBJ1-1, the V gene TRBV5-4; TRBD1 matches at 9 bases. V trimming: 4 bases; J trimming: 3 bases; junction bases outside the gene matches: 7. This CDR3 is 15 amino acids long. The germline V gene encodes CDR1 SGHNT and CDR2 YYREEE (reference sequence). This CDR3 reads CASSPGQGRYTEAFF. In nucleotides, the CDR3 is TGTGCCAGCAGCCCCGGACAGGGGAGATACACTGAAGCTTTCTTT.

The DNA of the CDR3 is TGCGCCAGCAGTCACCCCGGACTTAATAATTCACCCCTCCACTTT. Translated, it gives CASSHPGLNNSPLHF. The chain employs TRBV23-1 and TRBJ1-6; unclear D gene. TRBV23-1 carries the ORF label, with uncertain function. Trimming pared 3 bases from V and 5 bases from J, leaving 11 bases between. This CDR3 is 15 amino acids long.

The genes are TRBV5-1 and TRBJ2-3; D is uncertain. Germline values: CDR1 SGHRS, CDR2 YFSETQ. Trimming shortened V by 0 bases and J by 0 bases, and 5 bases separated the two germline ends. The CDR3 length is 14 residues. CDR3 amino acids: CASSLGHSTDTQYF. In nucleotides, the CDR3 is TGCGCCAGCAGCTTGGGACATAGCACAGATACGCAGTATTTT.

The chain carries TRBV2 and TRBJ2-2; D is possibly TRBD2 (6 bases). Germline values: CDR1 SNHLY, CDR2 FYNNEI. The V end lost 3 bases, the J end lost 5 bases, and 16 bases lay between the germline ends. The CDR3 is 16 residues long. The CDR3 sequence is CASSDPGGRRTGELFF. The CDR3 region has the DNA TGTGCCAGCAGTGACCCCGGAGGGCGGCGAACCGGGGAGCTGTTTTTT.

The chain recombines TRBV7-9 with TRBJ2-1; a weak D match, TRBD2 (6 bases). This CDR3 region has 15 residues. The V end lost 1 base, the J end lost 6 bases, and 13 bases lay between the germline ends. Germline V CDR1 and CDR2: SEHNR, FQNEAQ (reference sequence). CDR3 nucleotide sequence: TGTGCCAGCAGCTTAGAACGGGACTTCTCCAATGAGCAGTTCTTC. This translates into CASSLERDFSNEQFF.

As for this clone: Other DNA sequences in this sample translate to the same CDR3. The chain recombines TRBV5-1 with TRBJ1-2; D not resolved. Germline CDR1 SGHRS, CDR2 YFSETQ. The CDR3 consists of 13 residues. The V gene lost 0 bases and the J gene lost 4 bases, with 7 bases spanning the gap. CDR3 residues: CASSLGAGYGYTF. The CDR3 DNA follows: TGCGCCAGCAGCTTGGGGGCAGGCTATGGCTACACCTTC.

This chain joins TRBV5-1 and TRBJ2-5; TRBD2 aligns across 8 bases. Germline CDR1 SGHRS, CDR2 YFSETQ. This CDR3 region has 13 residues. V was pared by 4 bases and J by 5 bases, with 4 bases of the junction left unmatched. This chain's CDR3 is CASSRTSRETQYF. The CDR3 coding sequence is TGCGCCAGCAGCCGGACTAGCAGGGAGACCCAGTACTTC. The full variable domain, its missing parts supplied by reference TRBV5-1 and TRBJ2-5, is KAGVTQTPRYLIKTRGQQVTLSCSPISGHRSVSWYQQTPGQGLQFLFEYFSETQRNKGNFPGRFSGRQFSNSRSEMNVSTLELGDSALYLCASSRTSRETQYFGPGTRLLVL.

The CDR3 is CASRGSSYNSPLHF. The CDR3 DNA sequence: TGTGCCAGCCGCGGGTCCTCCTATAATTCACCCCTCCACTTT. This sequence joins TRBV3-1 (or the pseudogene TRBV3-2) and TRBJ1-6, with D unclear. Trimming pared 8 bases from V and 0 bases from J, leaving 8 bases between. CDR1 is LGHDT and CDR2 is YNNKEL in the germline V gene (reference sequence). The CDR3 runs 14 residues.

In this sample, this clone turned up a few times. V gene TRBV3-1 (or the pseudogene TRBV3-2) combines with J gene TRBJ2-7; 8 nucleotides line up with TRBD1. CDR3 length equals 16 residues. V was pared by 4 bases and J by 3 bases, with 11 bases of the junction left unmatched. The germline CDR1 and CDR2 sequences are LGHDT and YNNKEL (reference sequence). CDR3 nucleotide sequence: TGTGCCAGCAGCCTACTTCGGACAGGGTCCCGCTACGAGCAGTACTTC. Translation: CASSLLRTGSRYEQYF.

V and J are TRBV2 and TRBJ2-2; TRBD1 aligns across 8 bases. CDR1 is SNHLY and CDR2 is FYNNEI in the germline V gene. With V trimmed by 11 bases and J by 5 bases, 7 bases remained unmatched. This CDR3 comprises 13 residues. The CDR3 sequence: CAAQGAGTGELFF. As DNA, the CDR3 is TGTGCCGCCCAGGGGGCCGGGACCGGGGAGCTGTTTTTT.

The rearrangement uses TRBV11-2 and TRBJ2-7, with 7 positions matching TRBD1. This CDR3 is built from 13 residues. CDR1 is SGHAT, CDR2 FQNNGV, per germline. Unmatched junction bases numbered 1, after V lost 2 bases and J lost 3 bases. CDR3 sequence: CASSLNRGYEQYF. CDR3 DNA sequence: TGTGCCAGCAGCTTAAACAGGGGCTACGAGCAGTACTTC.

This chain joins TRBV7-2 and TRBJ2-7; 9 bases line up with TRBD2. The CDR3 extends over 14 amino acids. Germline V gene sequence: CDR1 SGHTA, CDR2 FQGNSA. J was trimmed by 1 base and V by 8 bases; bases with no gene match: 6. The CDR3 DNA reads TGTGCCAGCTCAGCGGGGGGCTTTTCCTACGAGCAGTACTTC. This sequence encodes CASSAGGFSYEQYF.

This clone was observed once. The chain recombines TRBV29-1 with TRBJ2-1; tentative D call: TRBD2 (7 bases). The CDR3 spans 11 residues. The ends were cut back, 7 bases at V and 8 bases at J, with 12 bases in the middle. Germline-derived CDR1 and CDR2 are SQVTM and ANQGSEA. CDR3 loop: CSGGGGDEQFF. Written as DNA, the CDR3 is TGCAGCGGCGGGGGCGGGGATGAGCAGTTCTTC.

This clone was counted only a few times. V gene TRBV6-2 or TRBV6-3 combines with J gene TRBJ1-1, with 9 bases that match TRBD1. Germline V CDR1 and CDR2: MNHEY, SVGEGT. The CDR3 length is 14 residues. V dropped 4 bases and J dropped 6; count of bases not matched to a gene: 6. The CDR3 DNA reads as TGTGCCAGCAGTTCTCCGGGACAGGGAGCTGAAGCTTTCTTT. It yields the protein CASSSPGQGAEAFF.